The following is a T cell receptor beta chain sequence with its context. Its antigen is not identified. Assay: immunoSEQ multiplex PCR; the TCRdb copy retains only in-frame clones and omits some. The table shows approximately 97,000 clones, with about 87% occurring only once. This record belongs to a study of identifying expanded T cells in peripheral blood. General study points: Differentially abundant clones: 0.95 to 1.5 between replicates, around 16 at two to three weeks, less than 20 at four. Approximately two-week clone count variance significantly increased as total template count grew.

No infections or other immune events were documented during collection. The CDR3 loop spans 15 amino acids. The V gene's germline CDR1 is MNHEY and CDR2 SMNVEV (reference sequence). The ends were cut back, 3 bases at V and 3 bases at J, with 11 bases in the middle. The chain links TRBV27 to TRBJ2-2, with a weak D call TRBD2 (5 bases). The origin of this receptor is a person between 18 and 75 years old in good health. Sequencing was performed on blood. CDR3 bases: TGTGCCAGCAGTTTGCGAGGGCGCGACACCGGGGAGCTGTTTTTT. It codes for CASSLRGRDTGELFF.